Below are 10 T cell receptor beta chains sequenced from a single sample in a study of blood T cell repertoires in COVID-19. Clones were read by immunoSEQ multiplex PCR, and TCRdb kept only the in-frame ones, dropping some. This sample has around 200,000 clones; 75% to 90% occur once, and the top ten carry approximately 0.8%. Sequencing used PBMCs or T cells enriched from blood (not recorded which). These receptor sequences come from a woman aged 18-29 years who had recovered from COVID-19.

The CDR3 nucleotides are TGTGCCACCGAGGGACAGCGGGGGACTGAAGCTTTCTTT. Translated, it gives CATEGQRGTEAFF. The chain employs TRBV24-1 and TRBJ1-1; 7 nucleotides align to TRBD1. The CDR3 is made up of 13 amino acids. V shed 9 bases and J 5 bases; nucleotides not matched to a gene: 8. Germline assignment: CDR1 KGHDR and CDR2 SFDVKD.

V is TRBV18 and J is TRBJ1-1; D is possibly TRBD1 (5 bases). Germline values: CDR1 KGHSH, CDR2 LQKENI. V dropped 3 bases and J dropped 5 bases, with 19 bases sitting between them. The CDR3 is made up of 16 amino acids. The CDR3 DNA sequence: TGTGCCAGCTCACCGTCAGACAGCCACTTGGGGACTGAAGCTTTCTTT. This encodes CASSPSDSHLGTEAFF.

The chain is built from TRBV18 and TRBJ2-3, with D possibly matching TRBD2 (6 bases). V was pared by 6 bases and J by 4 bases, with 14 bases between. This CDR3 has 14 residues. CDR1 is KGHSH and CDR2 is LQKENI in the germline V gene. The CDR3 bases are TGTGCCAGCTCGCCGGGAGTGCGCGCAGATACGCAGTATTTT. Amino acids: CASSPGVRADTQYF.

The chain carries TRBV10-3 and TRBJ2-3; D is uncertain. This CDR3 spans 13 amino acids. The ends were cut back, 7 bases at V and 2 bases at J, with 10 bases in the middle. Germline lookup yields CDR1 ENHRY and CDR2 SYGVKD. The DNA of the CDR3 is TGTGCCATCATGGAGCGCCTCACAGATACGCAGTATTTT. Residues: CAIMERLTDTQYF.

This clone showed up just once. This sequence joins TRBV5-1 and TRBJ2-4; D uncertain. The CDR3 loop spans 15 amino acids. The germline V gene has CDR1 SGHRS and CDR2 YFSETQ. Deletions cut 0 bases from V and 1 base from J, with 8 bases between. The CDR3 region has the DNA TGCGCCAGCAGCTTGGGGTACGAGGCCAAAAACATTCAGTACTTC. This gives the protein CASSLGYEAKNIQYF.

This clone was seen more than once but under ten times. V usage is TRBV5-1 and J usage is TRBJ2-3, with 9 bases that match TRBD2. The CDR3 length is 17 residues. Germline assignment: CDR1 SGHRS and CDR2 YFSETQ. Trimming took 4 bases from V and 6 from J; bases not matched to a gene: 15. CDR3 nucleotides: TGCGCCAGCAGCACCGGACTGGCGGGAGGGCCTAGGGATACGCAGTATTTT. Translated: CASSTGLAGGPRDTQYF.

The chain combines TRBV11-1 with TRBJ2-7; unclear D gene. Trimming took 4 bases from V and 6 from J, leaving 13 bases between them. Germline V CDR1 and CDR2: SGHAT, FQDESV (reference sequence). The CDR3 runs to 13 residues. CDR3 residues: CASSSQTPLEQYF. CDR3 DNA sequence: TGTGCCAGCAGCTCCCAGACTCCCCTCGAGCAGTACTTC.

This clone has only one observation. The chain couples TRBV9 to TRBJ1-2; no reliable D call. The V gene lost 0 bases and the J gene lost 5 bases, with 14 bases spanning the gap. The CDR3 loop spans 15 amino acids. Germline lookup yields CDR1 SGDLS and CDR2 YYNGEE. CDR3 nucleotide sequence: TGTGCCAGCAGCGTAGACCCAGGAACCACGTATGGCTACACCTTC. As protein: CASSVDPGTTYGYTF.

J is TRBJ2-1 and V is TRBV27; no firm D call. CDR1 is MNHEY, CDR2 SMNVEV, per germline (reference sequence). V lost 3 bases to trimming and J lost 4 bases, with 7 bases between them. The length of the CDR3 is 13 residues. The CDR3 DNA is TGTGCCAGCAGTTTTCAGGCGTACAATGAGCAGTTCTTC. It specifies CASSFQAYNEQFF.

The CDR3 protein is CASRMGQGGGYEQFF. The DNA for the CDR3 is TGTGCCAGTAGGATGGGACAGGGCGGGGGGTATGAGCAGTTCTTC. This chain uses TRBV19 with TRBJ2-1, with D tentatively TRBD1 (9 bases). Trimming took off 6 bases at V and 8 bases at J, with 20 bases between the two ends. The germline gives CDR1 LNHDA, CDR2 SQIVND (reference sequence). CDR3 length equals 15 residues.